This T cell receptor beta chain originates from a study of blood T cell repertoires in COVID-19. The authors' processing: Cell counts per sample came from amplifying reference gene primers. Generated by immunoSEQ multiplex PCR, the TCRdb table keeps only in-frame clones and is missing some. V, J and clone size reflect that table, while D and trimming were determined from the DNA. This repertoire shows about 140,000 clones, 80% to 90% found once; its top ten account for 1.5% to 1.7%. The germline V gene has CDR1 SNHLY and CDR2 FYNNEI. The CDR3 loop spans 15 amino acids. With 7 bases removed from V and 5 bases from J, the gap between germline ends came to 17 bases.

This chain links TRBV2 with TRBJ1-4; TRBD1 is a possible D gene (6 bases). This sequence was found in a woman aged 60-75 years with acute or convalescent COVID-19. The sample was peripheral blood. The DNA for the CDR3 is TGTGCCAGCATTCCACAGGGAGCAGTCAATGAAAAACTGTTTTTT. As protein: CASIPQGAVNEKLFF.